This note documents a single T cell receptor beta chain sequence. The specificity of this receptor is unknown. Base qualities were left out, and no much larger clone turns up one base away. The cohort comprised several hundred healthy bone marrow donors. At the time of sampling, all cohort members were nominally healthy, though unrecorded immune exposures were likely present. The donor tested CMV seronegative, placing the donor among the 350 or so seronegative members of the cohort. Every donor gave a peripheral blood sample, and the peripheral blood mononuclear cells from that sample were used for TCR beta sequencing. The Qiagen DNeasy Blood Extraction Kit was used to extract genomic DNA from the blood cell samples. The data belong to a study of cytomegalovirus exposure and HLA in healthy donors (dated 2017 in TCRdb). Study-wide context: According to an earlier analysis of several hundred of the donors, 150 million to 200 million T cells yielded 90 million to 140 million unique TCR beta sequences and roughly 280 Gb of sequence data. About 310 gigabases of sequencing data and tens of millions of unique TCR sequences were included in an early release covering several hundred HLA-typed donors. The genetic ancestry cluster associated with self-reported Caucasian donors included about four fifths of the approximately 400 genotyped donors. The aim of the study was to test whether cataloging public T cell receptors could identify signatures of past pathogen exposure. The T cell repertoires of several hundred subjects were profiled by immunosequencing and related to cytomegalovirus serostatus. A separate validation cohort of more than 100 different subjects was used in addition to the approximately 640-subject first cohort. To predict cytomegalovirus infection status, the study combined high-throughput TCR immunosequencing, statistical association of individual TCRs with disease status, and machine learning. A later analysis re-examined previously published TCR beta repertoires from 600 to 700 donors and added high-resolution HLA genotyping to investigate patterns of TCR occurrence. Rather than using new phenotypic data, the later analysis identified candidate immune exposures from TCR beta sequences and from how often those sequences occurred across donors. An earlier analysis of roughly 600 of the donors used high-throughput TCR beta sequencing to judge whether each TCR beta V gene segment behaved as functional or pseudogenic. Donor age, sex, ethnicity and CMV serostatus were compiled together with the repertoire data. Genome-wide SNP genotypes for about three fifths of the roughly 700 donors were used in a later genetic analysis, which treated that subset as a discovery cohort. All discovery cohort repertoires had been generated using a single sequencing platform. Class I and class II HLA loci were covered by the typing at four-digit resolution. The number of donors typed differed by locus, with 629-630 for A, B, C, DRB1 and DQB1, roughly 520 for DQA1, 606 for DPA1, and under 490 for DPB1. Roughly five DR-DQ haplotypes were handled as single units for association and clustering, since linkage in the cohort was strong. Among roughly 400 genotyped donors of the cohort, an average of roughly 230,000 unique TCR beta nucleotide sequences was sequenced per donor, of which about 19% were non-productive. General study outcomes and caveats: Linkage disequilibrium might explain the correlated functional status among segregating V segments, but an unknown experimental factor could not be excluded. A later genetic analysis associated a missense DCLRE1C variant with V-gene and J-gene trimming of TCR beta chains, and an independent cohort replicated the association. Because HLA typing was missing for some donors at each locus, association tests included only the typed subset. The classifier was reported to diagnose cytomegalovirus status with high specificity and sensitivity in both the original and validation cohorts. A cluster of highly shared sequence variants was judged likely to represent a technical artifact of the sequencing pipeline. Most TCR sequences were seen in very few donors, while some public TCRs were found in many individuals. It was suggested by the authors that the approach could potentially be generalized to other disease states and immunological phenotypes. A later analysis found that TCR association rates varied across HLA loci, with DRB1 alleles showing the most associated TCRs and HLA-C alleles the fewest. An earlier analysis of around 540 of the donors showed that most TCR beta V segments appeared in productive rearrangements either about 87% or about 30% of the time, which broadly matched IMGT annotations. Some IMGT-functional V segments, including TRBV6-2 and TRBV6-3, could not be distinguished by the 87-base-pair reads and were therefore excluded. In a later genetic analysis, fewer N-insertions in productive TCRs were reported among donors in an Asian-associated ancestry cluster than the approximately 710-donor mean. The presence/absence analyses assumed that sequencing depth was roughly uniform across donors, and that assumption may not be true. Most CMV-associated TCR beta chains appeared to be HLA-restricted in a later analysis, and the HLA associations seemed to be driven largely by CMV exposure. Immune exposure information for the cohort was limited to CMV serostatus. A later analysis associated approximately 17,000 TCR beta sequences with specific HLA alleles at a false discovery rate of 0.05. In this cohort, only TCR beta chains were sequenced, and detectable features were limited by the absence of alpha or paired-chain data. A further reported finding was that TCR beta sequences accurately predicted the HLA-A and HLA-B alleles for most subjects in the first cohort. A later analysis found that HLA-associated TCR beta chains were more clonally expanded and had lower generation probabilities than equally common non-associated chains. A total of 150 to 200 TCR beta chains were listed by the study as associated with cytomegalovirus. Because counts were too low, about 15 rarely observed V segments, including chromosome 9 orphons, were left out of the earlier analysis of approximately 580 of the donors. A few of the identified cytomegalovirus-associated TCR beta chains were confirmed in vitro to be specific for cytomegalovirus antigens. When HLA alleles, especially DR and DQ, strongly co-occurred, TCR associations were difficult to assign to individual alleles. A later analysis reported that several top co-occurrence clusters appeared linked to parvovirus B19, influenza, CMV and Epstein-Barr virus.

Receptor amplification or capture employed the immunoSEQ multiplex PCR assay. A mixture of 60 forward primers for TCR Vbeta segments and 13 reverse primers for TCR Jbeta segments was used in the multiplex PCR. The CDR3 region of rearranged TCR beta genes was amplified from genomic DNA by a multiplex PCR assay. Amplified TCR beta libraries were sequenced as 87-base-pair reads on the Illumina HiSeq System. On the study's bioinformatics: A later analysis tallied around 82 million unique TCR beta chains across the approximately 670 repertoires, and some 10 million of those chains were shared by two or more donors. Raw reads were error-corrected and collapsed into unique sequences with a nearest-neighbor algorithm that merged closely related sequences to remove PCR and sequencing errors. Alignment of CDR3 sequences to IMGT reference sequences was used to assign V, D and J gene segments. For a sequence to be retained, at least a six-nucleotide match to both a V gene segment and a J gene segment was required. Rearrangements were called productive when the CDR3 lacked stop codons and stayed in frame with V and J; all others were non-productive. CDR3 was defined according to IMGT convention as the region running from the second conserved V-encoded cysteine to the conserved J-encoded phenylalanine. Sequences without an unambiguous match to a single V gene segment were excluded from the earlier analysis of 500 to 700 of the donors. An earlier analysis of roughly 590 of the donors called V segments functional above 56.7% productive rearrangements and segregating when the between-donor standard deviation exceeded 5%. To diagnose cytomegalovirus status from the catalog of TCR beta chain sequences, a statistical classification framework was built. V and J gene assignment, in a later analysis, came from comparing TCR nucleotide sequences with IMGT/GENE-DB human TR gene sequences. Using the TCRdist pipeline, a later analysis assigned CDR3 sequences along with most-parsimonious VDJ recombination scenarios. In a later analysis, every TCR beta chain was defined by the combination of its CDR3 amino acid sequence and its V-gene family, and reads without a unique V-gene family were dropped. A later analysis removed 600 or so highly shared, low-generation-probability nucleotide sequences to deal with suspected cross-contamination and a sequencing artifact. In a later analysis, a clonal expansion index was calculated for each public chain from normalized within-repertoire ranks of inferred template counts. In a later analysis, generation probabilities were computed using a VDJ recombination model fitted to out-of-frame rearrangements, and the results were checked against IGoR. In a later analysis, hypergeometric tests were used to score TCR-TCR, TCR-HLA and TCR-CMV co-occurrence, with a repertoire-size bias correction applied to TCR pairs. To estimate false discovery rates, a later analysis permuted the HLA or CMV assignments 20 times. In a later analysis, co-occurring TCRs were grouped with DBSCAN, and TCRdist sequence similarity was added when clustering was performed within HLA-allele-positive subsets. For co-occurrence clustering, repertoires with fewer than 30,000 or more than 120,000 public chains were excluded, along with five or six repertoires with anomalous nucleotide sharing. TCRdb mirrors the immuneACCESS table, restricted to in-frame sequences. Some clones are absent from its copies; in checked studies, under half trace to an unresolved V gene, and the reason for the others is unknown. V, J and clone size are taken as reported in that table, and D and trimming were inferred from the DNA itself. Present in this sample are around 190,000 clones, around 77% of which were seen just once. Of the sample, under 3% is held by the ten largest clones.

Via the germline V gene, CDR1 is SNHLY and CDR2 FYNNEI. From cysteine to phenylalanine, the CDR3 is 14 amino acids long. The kept DNA is CDR3 alone, 42 bases in frame from the first base. The V end loses 6 bases and the J end loses 7 bases, and a stretch of 18 bases separates them. The sequence joins TRBV2 to TRBJ1-2; perhaps TRBD1 is the D gene, with 5 bases matching. The sequenced material came from PBMCs. The clonotype originates from a woman aged 25 to 39 in good health and CMV-seronegative. The base sequence is TGTGCCAGCAGCCCTCATTCGGGGGGTGCTGGCTACACCTTC. This sequence encodes CASSPHSGGAGYTF.